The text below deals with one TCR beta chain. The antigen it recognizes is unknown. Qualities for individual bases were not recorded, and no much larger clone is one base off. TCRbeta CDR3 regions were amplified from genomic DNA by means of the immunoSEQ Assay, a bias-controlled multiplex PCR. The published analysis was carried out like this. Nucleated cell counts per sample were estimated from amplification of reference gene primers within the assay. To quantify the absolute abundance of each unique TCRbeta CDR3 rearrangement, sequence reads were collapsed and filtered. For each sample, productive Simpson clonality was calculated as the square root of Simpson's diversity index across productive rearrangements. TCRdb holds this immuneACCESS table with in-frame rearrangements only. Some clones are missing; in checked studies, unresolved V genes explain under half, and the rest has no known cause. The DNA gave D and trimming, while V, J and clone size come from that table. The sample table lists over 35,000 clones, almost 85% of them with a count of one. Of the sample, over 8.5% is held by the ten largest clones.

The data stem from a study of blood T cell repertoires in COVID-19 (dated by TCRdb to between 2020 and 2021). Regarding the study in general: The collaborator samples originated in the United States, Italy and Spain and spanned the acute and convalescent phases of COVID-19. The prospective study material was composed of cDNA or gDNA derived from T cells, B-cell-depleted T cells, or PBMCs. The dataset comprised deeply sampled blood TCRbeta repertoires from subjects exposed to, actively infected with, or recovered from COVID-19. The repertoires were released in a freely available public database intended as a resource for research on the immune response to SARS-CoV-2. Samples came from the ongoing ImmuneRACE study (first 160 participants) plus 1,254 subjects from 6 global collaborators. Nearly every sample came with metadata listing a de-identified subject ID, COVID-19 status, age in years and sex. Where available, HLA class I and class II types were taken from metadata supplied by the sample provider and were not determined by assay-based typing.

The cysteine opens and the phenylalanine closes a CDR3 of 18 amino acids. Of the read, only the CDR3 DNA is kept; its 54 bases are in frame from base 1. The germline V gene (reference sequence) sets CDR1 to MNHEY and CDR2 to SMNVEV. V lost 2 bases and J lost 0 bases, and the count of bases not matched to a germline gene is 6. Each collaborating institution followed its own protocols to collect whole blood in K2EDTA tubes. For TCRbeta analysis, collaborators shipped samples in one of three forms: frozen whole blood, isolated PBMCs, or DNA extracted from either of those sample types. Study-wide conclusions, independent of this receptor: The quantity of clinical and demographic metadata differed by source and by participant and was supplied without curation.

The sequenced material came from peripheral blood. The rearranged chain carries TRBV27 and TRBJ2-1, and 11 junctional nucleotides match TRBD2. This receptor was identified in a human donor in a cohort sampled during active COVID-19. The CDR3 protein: CASSLRTSGLSSYNEQFF. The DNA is TGTGCCAGCAGTTTACGGACTAGCGGGTTAAGCTCCTACAATGAGCAGTTCTTC.